In its sample, the clone carrying this TCR beta chain was seen a few times. Its antigen is not identified. A single record per CDR3 protein comes from TCRdb applying MiXCR to the PCR reads. The sample yields about 630,000 distinct CDR3 sequences, 25% seen once. This record comes from a study of molecular identifiers for immune sequencing clone quantification. The V end lost 5 bases, the J end lost 6 bases, and 17 bases lay between the germline ends. The CDR3 loop spans 15 amino acids. Regarding the study as a whole: For highly expanded clones, sizes could be underestimated when identical TCR molecules share a barcode.

The genes are TRBV12-3 or TRBV12-4 and TRBJ2-1; D is perhaps TRBD2 (5 bases). The sequence was obtained from a human donor in good health. Some libraries in this study had Jurkat cell RNA spiked in. Material for sequencing was naive CD8+ T cells from blood, with Jurkat cell RNA spiked in. Subset denoted: FACS-sorted CD8+CD4-CCR7+CD45RA+ naive T cells. The CDR3 is CASSPIGGDPNEQFF. The CDR3 coding sequence is TGTGCCAGCAGTCCTATAGGAGGCGACCCCAATGAGCAGTTCTTC.